Listed below are T cell receptor beta chains from one sample, sequenced in a study of CD49a tissue-resident CD8 T cells in human skin. The repertoire was sequenced with immunoSEQ multiplex PCR; TCRdb's copy has only in-frame clones and lacks some. This sample has roughly 1,400 clones, with less than 80% found just once. Source material: CLA- CD8+ effector memory T cells sorted from blood. These receptors were taken from a human donor in good health. Both conserved end residues are trimmed from each CDR3. Fields, in order: J gene, V gene, CDR3 protein.

>TRBJ2-7|TRBV15
ATSRDKAGPYEQY
>TRBJ1-4|TRBV6-1
ASSELGGSNEKLF
>TRBJ2-3|TRBV6-4
ASSEAGAADTQY
>TRBJ1-4|TRBV6-1
ASSEGQGVSEKLF
>TRBJ1-2|TRBV27
ASSLSQGVSYT
>TRBJ2-2|TRBV10-1
ASSQGTGEAGELF
>TRBJ2-1|TRBV6-1
ASRHGGSPSDEQF
>TRBJ2-3|TRBV6-4
ASSPTTSGRGTDTQY
>TRBJ2-6|TRBV27
ASSLGAAVNVLT
>TRBJ2-5|TRBV6-4
ASSDVAGEGETQY